These T cell receptor beta chains were read from a single sample in a study of Ad26.COV2.S vaccination and SARS-CoV-2 variants. Data came from immunoSEQ multiplex PCR; TCRdb stores just in-frame clones and leaves some out. The table shows about 320,000 clones, with 85% to 90% occurring only once. Material: peripheral blood, obtained in a trial of Ad26.COV2.S vaccine versus placebo. Every receptor here comes from a person aged 18-65 years who received the Ad26.COV2.S COVID-19 vaccine or a placebo. CDR3s leave out the opening cysteine and the closing phenylalanine or tryptophan.

TRBV12-5,ASGLPPRQGPIGELF
TRBV25-1,ASGGDFGYT
TRBV3-1/TRBV3-2,ASSQGGSGVGNTIY
TRBV6-5,ASSYSIVGNTEAF
TRBV7-3,ASSFGGGTYNEQF
TRBV15,ATSRERLGSDNEQF
TRBV7-2,ASARGWVNNEQF
TRBV5-1,ASRGLAGSNEQF
TRBV5-5,ASSTTGGSSLH
TRBV19,ASSSQGETEKLF
TRBV6-6,ASSPGQGFSPLH
TRBV11-2,ASSLGQNLAKNIQY
TRBV2,ASSAQGAHGYT
TRBV6-4,ASSDSTPGLAGFANTGELF
TRBV7-2,ASSPQGMNTEAF
TRBV20-1,SATSGHEQF
TRBV3-1/TRBV3-2,ASSQQLYEQY
TRBV7-2,ASSFQGANYGYT
TRBV6-6,ASSYGSSGGRTEAF
TRBV13,ASSTGGYNSPLH
TRBV2,ASSVGTGEYYGYT
TRBV28,ASSFQRGWGNQPQH
TRBV7-9,ASSLAGRGGWQETQY
TRBV28,ASSSFGTSEKLF
TRBV5-5,ASSLEGTGVYGGYT
TRBV9,ASSVGRGLGYEQY
TRBV9,ASSSRGRGGEFGNEQF
TRBV30,AWRDQTVKGGYT
TRBV5-6,ASRYRQGIRDEQY
TRBV7-9,ASSLVIAVATNEKLF
TRBV19,ASSLRTDGYT
TRBV20-1,SLNGYT